This is a list of T cell receptor beta chains from one sample in a study of blood T cell repertoires in COVID-19. Profiled with immunoSEQ multiplex PCR; TCRdb holds only in-frame clones, not every one. The repertoire consists of some 220,000 clones, with around 90% occurring once and the leading ten covering approximately 0.8%. The sequenced material came from peripheral blood. Receptors were obtained from a man younger than 45 with COVID-19, enrolled during active disease. Both conserved end residues are part of each CDR3. D genes are given only for firm matches. Only some rows state a clone size, as once, few, many or a class for expanded clones.

v_gene: TRBV7-9; j_gene: TRBJ1-4; d_gene: TRBD1; abundance: -; CDR3nt: TGTGCCAGCAGCCTCGCCCAGGGGGCGACTAATGAAAAACTGTTTTTT; CDR3aa: CASSLAQGATNEKLFF
v_gene: TRBV9; j_gene: TRBJ2-7; d_gene: TRBD1; abundance: -; CDR3nt: TGTGCCAGCAGCGAGAAGGGACAGGGGGCCTACGAGCAGTACTTC; CDR3aa: CASSEKGQGAYEQYF
v_gene: TRBV6-4; j_gene: TRBJ1-2; d_gene: -; abundance: -; CDR3nt: TGTGCCAGCAGTGACGAGGCAGGGAACTATGGCTACACCTTC; CDR3aa: CASSDEAGNYGYTF
v_gene: TRBV4-1; j_gene: TRBJ1-6; d_gene: -; abundance: -; CDR3nt: TGCGCCAGCAGCCAAGGAATCGGCAGGGGACGCTCACCCCTCCACTTT; CDR3aa: CASSQGIGRGRSPLHF
v_gene: TRBV10-2; j_gene: TRBJ2-5; d_gene: TRBD2; abundance: -; CDR3nt: TGCGCCAGCTCCGGACTAGCGGGGGCCGGAGAGACCCAGTACTTC; CDR3aa: CASSGLAGAGETQYF
v_gene: TRBV5-4; j_gene: TRBJ2-7; d_gene: TRBD2; abundance: -; CDR3nt: TGTGCCAGCAGCTCCTGGACTAGCGGGGAAGACGAGCAGTACTTC; CDR3aa: CASSSWTSGEDEQYF
v_gene: TRBV7-2; j_gene: TRBJ1-5; d_gene: TRBD1; abundance: -; CDR3nt: TGTGCCAGCAGCTTAGTAGGGGGCGATCAGCCCCAGCATTTT; CDR3aa: CASSLVGGDQPQHF
v_gene: TRBV7-3; j_gene: TRBJ2-2; d_gene: TRBD1; abundance: -; CDR3nt: TGTGCCAGCAGTCCCGACAGGGGGCGCGCCGGGGAGCTGTTTTTT; CDR3aa: CASSPDRGRAGELFF
v_gene: TRBV5-3; j_gene: TRBJ2-1; d_gene: TRBD2; abundance: -; CDR3nt: TGTGCCAGAAGCACAGCCCGACTAGCGGGATACAATGAGCAGTTCTTC; CDR3aa: CARSTARLAGYNEQFF
v_gene: TRBV7-6; j_gene: TRBJ1-2; d_gene: TRBD1; abundance: -; CDR3nt: TGTGCCAGCAGCCCCGCGACAGGGCGCTATGGCTACACCTTC; CDR3aa: CASSPATGRYGYTF
v_gene: TRBV5-5; j_gene: TRBJ2-5; d_gene: TRBD1; abundance: -; CDR3nt: TGTGCCAGCAGCTTGGGACAGGGAACCCCAGAGACCCAGTACTTC; CDR3aa: CASSLGQGTPETQYF
v_gene: TRBV19; j_gene: TRBJ1-1; d_gene: -; abundance: -; CDR3nt: TGTGCCAGTAGTATACAGGTCATGAACACTGAAGCTTTCTTT; CDR3aa: CASSIQVMNTEAFF
v_gene: TRBV15; j_gene: TRBJ1-5; d_gene: -; abundance: -; CDR3nt: TGTGCCACCAGCAGAGTTCCAGGCGCTAATCAGCCCCAGCATTTT; CDR3aa: CATSRVPGANQPQHF
v_gene: TRBV5-1; j_gene: TRBJ1-2; d_gene: -; abundance: once; CDR3nt: TGCGCCAGCAGCTCGACAGTTTCTAACTATGGCTACACCTTC; CDR3aa: CASSSTVSNYGYTF
v_gene: TRBV6-6; j_gene: TRBJ1-2; d_gene: -; abundance: -; CDR3nt: TGTGCCAGCAGTTACTCCTCGGGAGACTATGGCTACACCTTC; CDR3aa: CASSYSSGDYGYTF
v_gene: TRBV11-2; j_gene: TRBJ2-3; d_gene: -; abundance: -; CDR3nt: TGTGCCAGCAGCTTAGGCTCTCTAGCACCGCACACAGATACGCAGTATTTT; CDR3aa: CASSLGSLAPHTDTQYF
v_gene: TRBV12-5; j_gene: TRBJ1-3; d_gene: -; abundance: -; CDR3nt: TGTGCTAGTGGTTTCCCCACAGGTAGTGGAAACACCATATATTTT; CDR3aa: CASGFPTGSGNTIYF
v_gene: TRBV27; j_gene: TRBJ1-2; d_gene: TRBD1; abundance: -; CDR3nt: TGTGCCAGCAGTAAAATCGGGGACAGCACTCCCTATGGCTACACCTTC; CDR3aa: CASSKIGDSTPYGYTF
v_gene: TRBV9; j_gene: TRBJ1-2; d_gene: TRBD1; abundance: few; CDR3nt: TGTGCCAGCAGCGTAGAGGACAGGGGCTATGGCTACACCTTC; CDR3aa: CASSVEDRGYGYTF
v_gene: TRBV6-5; j_gene: TRBJ2-1; d_gene: TRBD1; abundance: -; CDR3nt: TGTGCCAGCAGTCACCTCGGGACAGGGAAGAGCGAGCAGTTCTTC; CDR3aa: CASSHLGTGKSEQFF